This TCR beta chain was recovered during a study of metastatic and nonmetastatic thyroid tumors (TCRdb year 2020). Background for the entire study: Repertoires were compared across peripheral blood and tumor or nodule tissue samples from malignant and benign thyroid patients. General study outcomes and caveats: TCR beta diversity was reported as significantly higher in malignant tumors than in benign nodules, in both blood and tumor samples.

V and J lose 0 bases and 1 base, and a span of 11 bases separates them. The cysteine opens and the phenylalanine closes a CDR3 of 15 amino acids. Left in the record is the CDR3 DNA by itself, 45 bases read in frame from the first base. CDR1 and CDR2 are drawn from the germline V gene (reference sequence): GTSNPN, SVGIG. Libraries were made using PCR. These reads were obtained on an Illumina HiSeq 4000. High-throughput sequencing was used to profile the TCR beta-chain CDR3 region of every patient. Per the authors' processing: CDR3 differences across clinicopathological groups were used to build a classifier for discriminating distant-metastatic papillary thyroid cancer patients. To measure repertoire diversity the researchers used the Shannon index, while the Morisita-Horn index served to gauge how similar the tumor and blood repertoires were. TCRdb reran the public reads through fastp at Q25 and MiXCR, keeping productive beta chains. The V and J calls here are based on TCRdb, not the publication. The sample yields some 29,000 clones; roughly 4% were counted once. The ten top clones hold under 4% of the sample.

This clone came up many times. It has no known antigen specificity. Base quality data are lacking; no much larger clone is found one base away. None of the patients had been given any treatment before thyroid surgery. Using T-cell receptor beta sequencing, the study looked back at clinical samples from patients collected from the early 2010s to the late 2010s. The clonotype comes from a male donor with papillary thyroid cancer or a benign thyroid nodule (not recorded which). Some clones in this sample may be carry-over from other donors' samples. Rearrangement joined TRBV30 to TRBJ2-3, with the D gene uncertain. Input material: blood. The base sequence is TGTGCCTGGAGTGTAGGTAGGCTGGGCACAGATACGCAGTATTTT. It translates to CAWSVGRLGTDTQYF.